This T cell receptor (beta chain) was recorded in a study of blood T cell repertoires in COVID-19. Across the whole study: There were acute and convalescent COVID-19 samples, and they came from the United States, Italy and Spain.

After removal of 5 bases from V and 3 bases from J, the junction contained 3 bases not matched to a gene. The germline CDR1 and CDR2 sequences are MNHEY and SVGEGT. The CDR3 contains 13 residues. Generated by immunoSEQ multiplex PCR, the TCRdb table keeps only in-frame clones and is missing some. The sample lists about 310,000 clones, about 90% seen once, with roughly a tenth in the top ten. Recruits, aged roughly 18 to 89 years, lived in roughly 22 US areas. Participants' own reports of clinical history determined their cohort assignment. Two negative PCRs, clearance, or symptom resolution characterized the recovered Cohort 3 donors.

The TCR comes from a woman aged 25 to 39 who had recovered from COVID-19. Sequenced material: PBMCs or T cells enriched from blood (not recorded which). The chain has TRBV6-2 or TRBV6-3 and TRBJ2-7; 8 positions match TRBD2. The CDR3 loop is CASSVTSGYEQYF. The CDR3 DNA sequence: TGTGCCAGCAGTGTTACTAGCGGCTACGAGCAGTACTTC.